Below are 4 T cell receptor beta chains sequenced from a single sample in a study of CD8+ T cells in alopecia areata. Treatment reported: oral pan-JAK inhibitor, 5-10 mg twice daily. Sequencing relied on a cDNA template that was reverse transcribed from extracted RNA. Sequencing was performed with immunoSEQ multiplex PCR; in TCRdb, only in-frame clones are kept and a portion is missing. The data contain about 110,000 clones, less than 90% of them singletons. The specimen was CD8+ T cells sorted from blood, collected at week 24, from a patient treated with tofacitinib. The receptors were sampled from a human donor with alopecia areata.

For this clone: At one of its ends the junction is not consistent with the germline gene, which may arise from a read error. This chain links TRBV19 with TRBJ2-1; TRBD2 matches 9 bases. Germline CDR1 is LNHDA and CDR2 is SQIVND (reference sequence). The CDR3 runs to 13 residues. CDR3 nucleotides: TGTGCCGCAGCGGGGGGATACTACAATGAGCAATTCTTC. It yields the protein CAAAGGYYNEQFF.

The chain couples TRBV19 to TRBJ1-1; perhaps TRBD1 as D (6 bases). Germline V gives CDR1 LNHDA, CDR2 SQIVND (reference sequence). This CDR3 region has 14 residues. The V end lost 5 bases, the J end lost 4 bases, and 14 bases lay between the germline ends. This chain's CDR3 is CASSLRGLGTEAFF. The CDR3 DNA sequence: TGTGCCAGTAGTCTCCGGGGGCTTGGCACTGAAGCTTTCTTT. The variable domain in full, completed from reference TRBV19 and TRBJ1-1, reads DGGITQSPKYLFRKEGQNVTLSCEQNLNHDAMYWYRQDPGQGLRLIYYSQIVNDFQKGDIAEGYSVSREKKESFPLTVTSAQKNPTAFYLCASSLRGLGTEAFFGQGTRLTVV.

The V gene is TRBV19, the J gene TRBJ2-2; TRBD1 is a possible D gene (6 bases). The CDR3 extends over 14 amino acids. The ends were cut back, 9 bases at V and 4 bases at J, with 15 bases in the middle. CDR1 is LNHDA and CDR2 is SQIVND in the germline V gene (reference sequence). CDR3 DNA: TGTGCCAGCGGGGACACCTCGAGCACCGGGGAGCTGTTTTTT. Its translation is CASGDTSSTGELFF.

The rearrangement links TRBV9 to TRBJ2-5, with a tentative D call TRBD2 (6 bases). The CDR3 has 15 residues. The germline CDR1 and CDR2 sequences are SGDLS and YYNGEE. V lost 0 bases, J lost 5 bases, and 14 bases lay in between. The CDR3 is CASSVDGGVLETQYF. Here the CDR3 DNA reads TGTGCCAGCAGCGTAGATGGCGGGGTACTGGAGACCCAGTACTTC. Full variable domain (outside the CDR3, taken from reference TRBV9 and TRBJ2-5): DSGVTQTPKHLITATGQRVTLRCSPRSGDLSVYWYQQSLDQGLQFLIQYYNGEERAKGNILERFSAQQFPDLHSELNLSSLELGDSALYFCASSVDGGVLETQYFGPGTRLLVL.